This entry lists 7 T cell receptor beta chains sequenced from one sample in a study of T cells in Graves' hyperthyroidism and ophthalmopathy. Amplification yielded TCR beta CDR3 regions, with RNA transcripts as the source. First-round RT-PCR of the TCR CDR3 relied on the HTBI primer set. A single record per CDR3 protein comes from TCRdb applying MiXCR to the multiplex PCR reads. The sample includes around 290,000 distinct CDR3 sequences, 13% of them seen just once. Material: blood. These receptors were obtained from a young woman with Graves' hyperthyroidism that later progressed to Graves' ophthalmopathy.

This clonotype came up many times. V gene TRBV5-4 combines with J gene TRBJ1-2; D uncertain. The germline V gene has CDR1 SGHNT and CDR2 YYREEE (reference sequence). V was cut by 4 bases and J by 1 base, with 11 bases left in between. This CDR3 spans 14 amino acids. The CDR3 DNA is TGTGCCAGCAGCCCGGGCACTTTTAACTATGGCTACACCTTC. Translated, it gives CASSPGTFNYGYTF.

The chain uses TRBV9 and TRBJ2-3, with D perhaps TRBD2 (6 bases). This CDR3 comprises 14 residues. Germline V CDR1 and CDR2: SGDLS, YYNGEE. V gave up 3 bases and J gave up 2 bases, with 10 bases separating them. The CDR3 loop is CASSDGLTTDTQYF. The DNA for the CDR3 is TGTGCCAGCAGCGACGGACTAACCACAGATACGCAGTATTTT.

With regard to this clonotype: A much more abundant neighbour one base away suggests this may be a read error. The CDR3 DNA follows: TGTGCCATAGAACTAGCGGGGGCCTACGAGCAGTACTTC. Protein: CAIELAGAYEQYF. This sequence joins TRBV10-3 and TRBJ2-7, with 11 bases aligning to TRBD2. V trimming: 9 bases; J trimming: 2 bases; junction bases outside the gene matches: 3. The CDR3 extends over 13 amino acids. The germline CDR1 and CDR2 sequences are ENHRY and SYGVKD.

This clonotype was observed at least ten times. V is TRBV20-1 and J is TRBJ2-3; 10 bases map to TRBD2. The CDR3 runs to 15 residues. Germline V gene sequence: CDR1 DFQATT, CDR2 SNEGSKA (reference sequence). Unmatched junction bases numbered 12, after V lost 6 bases and J lost 6 bases. This CDR3 reads CSATNLAGEPDTQYF. The CDR3 region has the DNA TGCAGTGCAACTAACCTAGCGGGAGAACCGGATACGCAGTATTTT.

This clonotype has just a few counts. J is TRBJ2-7 and V is TRBV7-8; the D gene is possibly TRBD2 (6 bases). The V gene's germline CDR1 is SGHVS and CDR2 FQNEAQ. V lost 9 bases and J lost 4, with 28 bases in between. This CDR3 region has 17 residues. CDR3 in DNA: TGTGCCAGTTTGGCTAGCGCCCTCCTCACCACCAGATACGAGCAGTACTTC. Translation: CASLASALLTTRYEQYF.

This clonotype has a handful of counts. V gene TRBV4-1 combines with J gene TRBJ1-4; D ambiguous. Trimming removed 1 base at V and 3 bases at J, with 15 bases between. The CDR3 sequence is 17 residues long. From germline, CDR1 is MGHRA and CDR2 YSYEKL. CDR3 sequence (DNA): TGCGCCAGCAGCCAAGGCCTCATAACAAGTGCTAATGAAAAACTGTTTTTT. Its protein product is CASSQGLITSANEKLFF.

This clonotype showed up many times. The CDR3 protein is CASSSKLAGVNNEQFF. Here the CDR3 DNA reads TGTGCCAGCAGTTCCAAACTAGCGGGTGTCAACAATGAGCAGTTCTTC. This chain connects TRBV28 to TRBJ2-1; 9 positions match TRBD2. Germline V gene data show CDR1 as MDHEN and CDR2 as SYDVKM. The CDR3 extends over 16 amino acids. V lost 4 bases, J lost 5 bases, and 9 bases stayed unmatched.